This TCR beta chain originates from a study of blood T cell repertoires in COVID-19. On the study more broadly: Sources were T cells, B-cell-depleted T cells, or PBMCs; the material itself was cDNA or gDNA.

TCRdb's copy holds only in-frame clones and misses some; the assay was immunoSEQ multiplex PCR. The table includes approximately 140,000 clones, about 80% detected once. The V gene end was trimmed by 3 bases and the J gene end by 7 bases; junction bases not matched to a gene: 6. This CDR3 spans 15 amino acids. The germline V gene encodes CDR1 SGHTA and CDR2 FQGNSA. The sequence derives from a man aged 40-49 years with acute COVID-19. Sequenced material: PBMCs or T cells enriched from blood (not recorded which). The chain links TRBV7-2 to TRBJ1-4; 9 nucleotides line up with TRBD1. CDR3 nucleotides: TGTGCCAGCAGCTTCCCAACAGGGGGCGCTGAAAAACTGTTTTTT. It translates to CASSFPTGGAEKLFF.